The sequence of this T cell receptor beta chain was determined in a study of shared clonotypes between healthy human individuals. Study outcomes and limitations: Investigators collected only blood, and repertoires in tissues likely differ. Sequencing depth was a factor that was expected to affect clonotype sharing among donors.

Researchers ran the assay at a deep level. Libraries were prepared by immunoSEQ multiplex PCR; TCRdb keeps only in-frame clonotypes and omits some of them. The data contain more than 400,000 clones, over 70% of them singletons. The CDR3 totals 13 residues. V was shortened by 7 bases and J by 4 bases, with 10 bases between the two germline ends. Germline CDR1 is MDHEN and CDR2 is SYDVKM. This clone has only a few counts. Its antigen is still unknown. The V and J genes are TRBV28 and TRBJ2-2; D not certain. Sequenced sample: PBMCs. This clonotype originated in a woman aged 40 to 50 in good health. Some clones in this sample may be carry-over from other donors' samples. The CDR3 region is CASISRSTGELFF. The CDR3 bases are TGTGCCAGCATCTCTAGGTCCACCGGGGAGCTGTTTTTT.